The rows below give T cell receptor beta chains drawn from one sample of a study of cytotoxic CD8 clonotypes in ibrutinib-treated CLL. Method: immunoSEQ multiplex PCR; TCRdb's copy keeps in-frame clones and lacks some. The data contain 140,000 or so clones, approximately 81% of them singletons. This specimen consisted of PBMCs, obtained after 12 months of ibrutinib treatment. These receptors all stem from a human donor with chronic lymphocytic leukemia. Each CDR3 is given with its conserved first and last residue. The order of the fields is V gene, CDR3 length, J gene, CDR3 protein.

TRBV10-3	13	TRBJ1-4	CALRSGEDEKLFF
TRBV6-6	15	TRBJ2-1	CASSYIQGPANEQFF
TRBV18	16	TRBJ2-1	CASSQGLAGAVGEQFF
TRBV4-2	17	TRBJ2-7	CASSQERGLASTYEQYF
TRBV5-5	13	TRBJ1-1	CASSLGANTEAFF
TRBV28	13	TRBJ2-1	CASKASSYNEQFF
TRBV7-9	13	TRBJ2-1	CASSLIDPREQFF
TRBV5-1	19	TRBJ2-6	CASSFPNIDLNSGANVLTF
TRBV18	14	TRBJ2-7	CASSPRAGEYEQYF
TRBV7-9	12	TRBJ2-7	CASSRTGYEQYF
TRBV25-1	13	TRBJ2-1	CASSEFVTNEQFF
TRBV7-9	15	TRBJ1-4	CASSLEGGTNEKLFF
TRBV10-3	16	TRBJ2-3	CAINRSGRPGTDTQYF
TRBV28	17	TRBJ2-2	CASSPIRLAGVSGELFF
TRBV4-2	18	TRBJ2-7	CASSQHTAGEALSYEQYF
TRBV11-3	15	TRBJ2-5	CASSLETGVQETQYF
TRBV5-4	18	TRBJ2-2	CASSSPGQGRGGTGELFF
TRBV10-3	15	TRBJ2-5	CAIRITLADQETQYF